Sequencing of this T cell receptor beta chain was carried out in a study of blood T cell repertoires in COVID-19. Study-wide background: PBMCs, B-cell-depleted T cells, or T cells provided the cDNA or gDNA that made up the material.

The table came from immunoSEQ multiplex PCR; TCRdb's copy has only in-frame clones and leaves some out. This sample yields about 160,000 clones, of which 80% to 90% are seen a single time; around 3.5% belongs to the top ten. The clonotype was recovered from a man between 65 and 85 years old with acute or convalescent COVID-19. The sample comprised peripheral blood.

The CDR3 DNA sequence: TGTGCCAGCATGATACAGGGGCGGCCCCAGCATTTT. The encoded protein is CASMIQGRPQHF. V and J are TRBV12-3 or TRBV12-4 and TRBJ1-5; 7 nucleotides agree with TRBD1. This CDR3 spans 12 amino acids. V gave up 7 bases and J gave up 9 bases; unmatched junction bases: 6.